The clone carrying this TCR beta chain was found many times. What it binds is not known. The sample originates from a study of regulatory T cells in long-lasting Graves disease. Study-wide results and limits: Researchers examined only peripheral blood and not thyroid tissue. A reduction in accuracy may have resulted from the small sample size.

Documented time point: newly diagnosed GD, antithyroid drugs for less than 3 months. PBMC RNA served as the TCR library source. To make TCR beta libraries, researchers used iRepertoire HTBI primers and Arm-PCR of CDR3 regions. TCRdb reanalysed the multiplex PCR reads using MiXCR and keeps one entry per CDR3 protein. This sample has hundreds of thousands of distinct CDR3 sequences, with 12% found just once. Losses at the gene ends were 3 bases for V and 6 bases for J; bases not matched to a gene: 9. The CDR3 is 17 residues long. Germline CDR1 and CDR2: SGHTA and FQGNSA. These same records also appear under a second study, on T cells in Graves' hyperthyroidism and ophthalmopathy. From that paper: Patients aged 18 to 65 with hyperthyroidism were newly diagnosed, with duration under 2 months. HTBI primers were used for first-round RT-PCR of the TCR CDR3.

The sequence was obtained from a woman aged 25 to 39 with Graves disease. The sample in question was peripheral blood mononuclear cells (PBMCs), obtained at new diagnosis, from a patient treated with antithyroid drugs. The chain links TRBV7-2 to TRBJ2-2; 11 bases fit TRBD2. CDR3 in amino acids: CASSLVPSGRFSGELFF. The CDR3 nucleotides are TGTGCCAGCAGCTTGGTCCCTAGCGGGAGGTTTTCCGGGGAGCTGTTTTTT.